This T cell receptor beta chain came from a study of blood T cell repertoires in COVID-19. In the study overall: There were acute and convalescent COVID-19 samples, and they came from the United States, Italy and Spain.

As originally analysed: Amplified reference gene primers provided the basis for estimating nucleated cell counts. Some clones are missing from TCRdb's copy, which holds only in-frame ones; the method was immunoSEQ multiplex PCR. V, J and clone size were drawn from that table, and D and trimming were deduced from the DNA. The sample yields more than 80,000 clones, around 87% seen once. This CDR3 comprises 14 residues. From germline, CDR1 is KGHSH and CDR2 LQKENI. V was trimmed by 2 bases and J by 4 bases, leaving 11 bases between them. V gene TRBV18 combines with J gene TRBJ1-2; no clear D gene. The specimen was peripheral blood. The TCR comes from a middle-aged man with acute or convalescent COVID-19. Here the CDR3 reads CASSPELVSYGYTF. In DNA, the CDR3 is TGTGCCAGCTCACCAGAACTCGTGAGCTATGGCTACACCTTC. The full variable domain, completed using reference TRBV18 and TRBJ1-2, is NAGVMQNPRHLVRRRGQEARLRCSPMKGHSHVYWYRQLPEEGLKFMVYLQKENIIDESGMPKERFSAEFPKEGPSILRIQQVVRGDSAAYFCASSPELVSYGYTFGSGTRLTVV.